Below, 13 T cell receptor beta chains from the same sample are listed, as sequenced in a study of T-cell reconstitution after alpha-beta-depleted transplantation in children. Preparation of the TCRbeta library was carried out with unique molecular identifiers. TCRdb recomputed calls from the PCR reads with MiXCR, one row per CDR3 protein. Of 900,000 or so distinct CDR3 sequences listed, approximately 15% are singletons. The starting material was PBMCs, mostly from graft donor cells, obtained 360 days after TCRalphabeta/CD19-depleted stem cell transplant. The receptors here all came from a male patient younger than 18 who had a stem cell transplant for acute lymphoblastic leukemia, so the T cells may come from the graft donor.

The chain links TRBV2 to TRBJ2-1; a weak D match, TRBD2 (5 bases). Germline CDR1 is SNHLY and CDR2 is FYNNEI. The length of the CDR3 is 12 residues. The CDR3 protein is CGEGGVYNEQFF. The CDR3, as DNA: TGTGGCGAGGGTGGGGTCTACAATGAGCAGTTCTTC.

V is TRBV4-2 and J is TRBJ2-1, with 8 bases identical to TRBD2. Germline V gene data show CDR1 as LGHNA and CDR2 as YNFKEQ. J lost 12 bases, V lost 4 bases, and 11 bases had no gene match. There are 14 residues in the CDR3. CDR3 in amino acids: CASSPRTSPEGQFF. Written as DNA, the CDR3 is TGTGCCAGCAGCCCTAGGACTAGCCCCGAGGGGCAGTTCTTC.

This chain connects TRBV12-3 or TRBV12-4 to TRBJ2-1; 11 bases match TRBD2. The J segment lost 7 bases and the V segment lost 1 base, leaving 12 bases of the junction unmatched. This CDR3 is built from 18 residues. This chain's CDR3 is CASSLGVPLAGGKNEQFF. In DNA form, the CDR3 reads TGTGCCAGCAGTTTAGGAGTCCCCTTAGCGGGAGGGAAAAATGAGCAGTTCTTC.

On this clonotype: Compared with germline, one end of the junction differs, possibly owing to a read error. CDR3 in amino acids: CASSLVGSLVAKNIRYF. CDR3 nucleotide sequence: TGCGCCAGCAGCTTGGTTGGCAGTCTCGTAGCCAAAAACATTCGGTACTTC. The chain couples TRBV5-1 to TRBJ2-4; no reliable D call. This CDR3 contains 17 residues. Per germline, CDR1 SGHRS and CDR2 YFSETQ.

This clonotype occurred a few times. The CDR3: CASRGPRRASLICYEQYF. The CDR3 DNA sequence: TGCGCCAGCAGGGGACCTCGTCGGGCAAGCCTTATCTGCTACGAGCAGTACTTC. This chain connects TRBV5-1 to TRBJ2-7; D tentatively fits TRBD1 or TRBD2 (5 bases each). The ends were cut back, 5 bases at V and 3 bases at J, with 27 bases in the middle. The CDR3 length is 18 residues. Germline CDR1 is SGHRS and CDR2 is YFSETQ. The variable domain in full, completed from reference TRBV5-1 and TRBJ2-7, reads KAGVTQTPRYLIKTRGQQVTLSCSPISGHRSVSWYQQTPGQGLQFLFEYFSETQRNKGNFPGRFSGRQFSNSRSEMNVSTLELGDSALYLCASRGPRRASLICYEQYFGPGTRLTVT.

To note about this clonotype: Sequence at one end of the junction differs from germline and may be a read error. The J gene is TRBJ2-4, the V gene TRBV20-1; TRBD2 matches at 9 bases. The CDR3 is made up of 13 amino acids. Per germline, CDR1 DFQATT and CDR2 SNEGSKA (reference sequence). The CDR3 is CSARAGGKNIQYF. The CDR3 bases are TGCAGTGCGAGAGCGGGGGGAAAAAACATTCAGTACTTC.

In its sample, this clonotype was seen a few times. The J gene is TRBJ1-2, the V gene TRBV7-9; D unresolved. Germline CDR1 SEHNR, CDR2 FQNEAQ (reference sequence). The V and J ends lost 2 bases and 6 bases respectively, with 7 bases between them. The CDR3 runs 12 residues. The CDR3 loop is CASSLTWDGYTF. The DNA for the CDR3 is TGTGCCAGCAGCTTAACCTGGGATGGCTACACCTTC. The full variable domain, rest sourced from reference TRBV7-9 and TRBJ1-2, is DTGVSQNPRHKITKRGQNVTFRCDPISEHNRLYWYRQTLGQGPEFLTYFQNEAQLEKSRLLSDRFSAERPKGSFSTLEIQRTEQGDSAMYLCASSLTWDGYTFGSGTRLTVV.

Comment on this clonotype: The junction does not match germline at one end; this may be a read error. This CDR3 is CAGRDSNTGELLF. The DNA of the CDR3 is TGTGCCGGAAGGGACTCGAACACCGGGGAGCTGCTTTTT. V and J are TRBV12-3 or TRBV12-4 and TRBJ2-2, with D possibly TRBD2 on 6 matching bases. CDR3 length: 13 amino acids.

The chain is built from TRBV12-3 or TRBV12-4 and TRBJ2-7; the match to TRBD2 covers 9 bases. The V and J ends lost 6 bases and 5 bases, in that order; junction bases with no gene match: 17. This CDR3 is 17 amino acids long. This chain's CDR3 is CASSTLAGALGTNEQYF. Here the CDR3 DNA reads TGTGCCAGCAGCACCTTAGCGGGAGCCCTCGGTACCAACGAGCAGTACTTC.

This clonotype has more than one count but fewer than ten. This chain connects TRBV7-2 to TRBJ2-1; 8 bases agree with TRBD2. The J segment lost 11 bases and the V segment lost 0 bases, leaving 3 bases of the junction unmatched. Germline-derived CDR1 and CDR2 are SGHTA and FQGNSA. The length of the CDR3 is 13 residues. The CDR3 region is CASSLAREGKQFF. The CDR3 nucleotides are TGTGCCAGCAGCTTAGCCCGGGAGGGCAAGCAGTTCTTC.

This clonotype appeared many times. The CDR3 sequence is CASSRQMNTEAFF. The CDR3, as DNA: TGTGCCAGCAGCAGACAGATGAACACTGAAGCTTTCTTT. The chain joins TRBV11-2 to TRBJ1-1; possible D gene TRBD1, 5 bases. Germline values: CDR1 SGHAT, CDR2 FQNNGV. With 5 bases removed from V and 0 bases from J, the gap between germline ends came to 7 bases. The CDR3 loop spans 13 amino acids.

The genes are TRBV6-1 and TRBJ2-3, with 9 bases matching TRBD2. V shed 5 bases and J 3 bases; nucleotides not matched to a gene: 0. CDR1 MNHNS and CDR2 SASEGT come from the germline V gene. This CDR3 spans 13 amino acids. The CDR3 region is CASSSGRTDTQYF. As DNA, the CDR3 is TGTGCCAGCAGTAGCGGGAGGACAGATACGCAGTATTTT.

The table lists this clonotype with a few counts. The chain is built from TRBV5-5 and TRBJ2-4; D remains unclear. CDR1 and CDR2 (germline): SGHKS, YYEKEE (reference sequence). Trimming cost V 2 bases and J 3 bases, with 15 bases left between them. The CDR3 totals 16 residues. DNA of the CDR3: TGTGCCAGCAGCTTTGAAGGCCGCAAGTACAAAAACATTCAGTACTTC. Translation gives CASSFEGRKYKNIQYF.